This T cell receptor beta chain was identified during a study of T-cell memory formation after mild COVID-19. Study observations and caveats: Clones that got smaller from day 15 to 85 had even CD4/CD8, while clones growing later tipped toward CD4+.

As regards this clonotype: Its antigen is as yet unknown.

The 5'RACE method, run with constant-segment primers, produced TCR alpha and TCR beta cDNA libraries (carrying sample barcodes and UMIs). TCRdb re-called the 5' RACE reads through MiXCR, storing one row per CDR3 protein. The profile shows fewer than 700,000 distinct CDR3 sequences, approximately 21% of them singletons. The CDR3 has 15 residues. Germline CDR1 SGHRS, CDR2 YFSETQ. V lost 0 bases to trimming and J lost 2 bases, with 12 bases between them. The J gene is TRBJ2-7, the V gene TRBV5-1, with D perhaps TRBD1 (5 bases). Sequencing was performed on PBMCs or a T cell subset sorted from them (not recorded which). The receptor's source is an adult woman who had mild COVID-19 (a few samples of this study predate the infection). Cell type and time point are not known. The chain's CDR3 is CASSLGQTATYEQYF. Written as DNA, the CDR3 is TGCGCCAGCAGCTTGGGGCAGACAGCCACCTACGAGCAGTACTTC.